These T cell receptor beta chains were read from a single sample in a study of T cell responses to AZD1222 COVID-19 vaccine. Method: immunoSEQ multiplex PCR; TCRdb's copy keeps in-frame clones and lacks some. The table shows about 100,000 clones, with 90% to 95% occurring only once. Sequencing was performed on peripheral blood, taken on day 0 of AZD1222 vaccination. The receptors come from an adult in good health. Each CDR3 is given without its conserved first and last residue. Fields, in order: clone size, V gene, CDR3 protein. Size tells how often a clone was seen (once, few, many) or the class of an expanded clone, and some rows leave it out.

- | TRBV19 | ASSTRDTEELGQPQH
- | TRBV3-1/TRBV3-2 | ASSRVGSGTGKYEQY
- | TRBV5-1 | ASSKGHSNSYEQY
- | TRBV5-6 | ASSDSRGGYT
few | TRBV24-1 | ATSGQVTGELF
- | TRBV6-1 | ASSEGEAVELF
- | TRBV11-2 | ASSFGGGGTDTQY
large | TRBV4-1 | ASSPDGISGDEQF
- | TRBV6-4 | ASSETGFGYGYT
- | TRBV18 | ASSPPTNEKLF
once | TRBV19 | ASSIGTGITEAF
- | TRBV2 | ASSLDRAEGEQF
- | TRBV28 | ASTTGRAAYGYT
- | TRBV27 | ASSLIGLGQPQH
- | TRBV5-4 | ASSLHGTPYTEAF
- | TRBV27 | ASSWTSGSYNEQF
- | TRBV11-3 | ASSPRQTTQGQETQY
- | TRBV27 | ASSFTGMRGGSYNEQF
- | TRBV5-5 | ASSPTGLTGELF
- | TRBV6-5 | ASGVAAGTEAF